The source of this T cell receptor (beta chain) is a study of blood T cell repertoires in COVID-19. Study-wide background: Collection of acute and convalescent COVID-19 samples took place in the United States, Italy and Spain. Sources were T cells, B-cell-depleted T cells, or PBMCs; the material itself was cDNA or gDNA.

Method: immunoSEQ multiplex PCR; TCRdb's copy keeps in-frame clones and lacks some. In the table there are roughly 210,000 clones, around 84% of which are singletons. CDR3 length: 16 amino acids. Trimming at V came to 4 bases and at J to 7 bases, leaving 10 bases not matched to a gene. In germline, CDR1 is LGHDT, CDR2 YNNKEL (reference sequence). The material sequenced was peripheral blood. The clonotype originates from a woman older than 75 with COVID-19, enrolled during active disease. The chain carries TRBV3-1 (or the pseudogene TRBV3-2) and TRBJ2-2; 9 nucleotides match TRBD2. CDR3 bases: TGTGCCAGCAGCCTCTCGGGGACTAGCTACGGCGGGGAGCTGTTTTTT. Translated, it gives CASSLSGTSYGGELFF.